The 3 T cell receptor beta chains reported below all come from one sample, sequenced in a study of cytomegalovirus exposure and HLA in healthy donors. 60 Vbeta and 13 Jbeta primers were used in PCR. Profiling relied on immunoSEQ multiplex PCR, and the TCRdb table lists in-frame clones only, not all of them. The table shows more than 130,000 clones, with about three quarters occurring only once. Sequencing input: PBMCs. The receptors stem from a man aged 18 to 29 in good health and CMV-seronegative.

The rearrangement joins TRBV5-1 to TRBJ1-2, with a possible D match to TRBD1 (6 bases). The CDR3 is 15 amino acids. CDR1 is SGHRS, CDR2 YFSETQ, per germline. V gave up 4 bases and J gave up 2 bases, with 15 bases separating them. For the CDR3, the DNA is TGCGCCAGCAGCCCCCAGACAGGAAAAAACTATGGCTACACCTTC. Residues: CASSPQTGKNYGYTF.

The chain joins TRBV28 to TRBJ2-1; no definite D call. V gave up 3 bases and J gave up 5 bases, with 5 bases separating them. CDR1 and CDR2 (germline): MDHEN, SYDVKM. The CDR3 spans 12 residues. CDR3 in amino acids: CASSLSDNEQFF. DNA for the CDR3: TGTGCCAGCAGTTTGAGTGACAATGAGCAGTTCTTC.

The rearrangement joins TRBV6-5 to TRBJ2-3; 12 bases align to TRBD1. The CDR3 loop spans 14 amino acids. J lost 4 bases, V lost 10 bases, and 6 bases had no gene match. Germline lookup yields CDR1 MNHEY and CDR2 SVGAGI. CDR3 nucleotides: TGTGCCACCAGGGACAGGGGGCTTTCAGATACGCAGTATTTT. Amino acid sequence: CATRDRGLSDTQYF.